The rows below give T cell receptor beta chains drawn from one sample of a study of shared clonotypes between healthy human individuals. Using immunoSEQ multiplex PCR, the repertoire was profiled, and TCRdb retains in-frame clones only, with some absent. The sample has about 600,000 clones, roughly 97% seen once. Sequenced sample: naive CD4+ T cells sorted from blood. These receptors originate from a woman in her thirties in good health. CDR3s include the opening cysteine and the closing phenylalanine or tryptophan. D genes are given only for firm matches. Rows may omit the clone size; those that give it use once, few, many or a size class.

TRBD2	NA	TRBV30	TRBJ2-1	CAWGEEGEGYNEQFF	TGTGCCTGGGGTGAGGAAGGGGAGGGGTACAATGAGCAGTTCTTC
TRBD1	NA	TRBV5-1	TRBJ2-5	CASSFYRGRETQYF	TGCGCCAGCAGCTTCTACAGGGGGCGAGAGACCCAGTACTTC
NA	NA	TRBV7-3	TRBJ2-5	CASSTGPGETQYF	TGTGCCAGCAGTACCGGGCCTGGAGAGACCCAGTACTTC
TRBD1	NA	TRBV6-6	TRBJ2-1	CASSYSGTGYNEQFF	TGTGCCAGCAGTTACTCGGGGACAGGGTACAATGAGCAGTTCTTC
TRBD1	NA	TRBV29-1	TRBJ2-6	CSVGTGEGANVLTF	TGCAGCGTAGGGACAGGGGAAGGGGCCAACGTCCTGACTTTC
NA	NA	TRBV6-5	TRBJ2-1	CASSYRRGSSYNEQFF	TGTGCCAGCAGTTACCGGCGGGGTAGCTCCTACAATGAGCAGTTCTTC
NA	NA	TRBV27	TRBJ2-2	CASSLRDAGELFF	TGTGCCAGCAGTTTAAGGGATGCCGGGGAGCTGTTTTTT
TRBD2	NA	TRBV7-2	TRBJ2-3	CASSFSSGRAYGTDTQYF	TGTGCCAGCAGCTTTTCGAGCGGGAGGGCCTACGGCACAGATACGCAGTATTTT
NA	NA	TRBV10-3	TRBJ2-3	CAIGEATDTQYF	TGTGCCATCGGAGAAGCAACAGATACGCAGTATTTT
TRBD2	NA	TRBV10-1	TRBJ2-1	CASSLLAGGDNEQFF	TGCGCCAGCAGCCTACTAGCGGGAGGGGACAATGAGCAGTTCTTC
TRBD2	NA	TRBV28	TRBJ2-7	CASSSRLAGREQYF	TGTGCCAGCAGTTCAAGACTAGCGGGACGCGAGCAGTACTTC
TRBD1	once	TRBV5-6	TRBJ1-1	CASSLAAGGISEAFF	TGTGCCAGCAGCTTGGCGGCAGGGGGTATCTCGGAAGCTTTCTTT
NA	NA	TRBV20-1	TRBJ1-3	CSARTDTIYF	TGCAGTGCTAGGACGGACACCATATATTTT
NA	few	TRBV6-4	TRBJ1-1	CASSDGGNTEAFF	TGTGCCAGCAGTGACGGTGGGAACACTGAAGCTTTCTTT
NA	NA	TRBV28	TRBJ1-2	CASRSEGGFVYGYTF	TGTGCCAGCAGGTCGGAGGGGGGTTTTGTCTATGGCTACACCTTC
NA	NA	TRBV5-6	TRBJ1-6	CASSLIDRRRSPLHF	TGTGCCAGCAGCTTGATCGACAGGAGGAGATCACCCCTCCACTTT
NA	NA	TRBV28	TRBJ1-1	CASSFWLNTEAFF	TGTGCCAGCAGTTTCTGGCTGAACACTGAAGCTTTCTTT
TRBD2	NA	TRBV7-6	TRBJ2-7	CASSLDTGGYEQYF	TGTGCCAGCAGCTTAGATACCGGGGGGTACGAGCAGTACTTC
TRBD2	NA	TRBV30	TRBJ2-7	CAWSVLAEETEQYF	TGTGCCTGGAGTGTACTAGCGGAAGAGACCGAGCAGTACTTC
NA	NA	TRBV2	TRBJ2-3	CASSVGAPGRWNTDTQYF	TGTGCCAGCAGTGTAGGTGCGCCCGGGAGATGGAACACAGATACGCAGTATTTT
NA	NA	TRBV5-1	TRBJ1-2	CASSSQAIYGYTF	TGCGCCAGCAGCTCGCAGGCTATCTATGGCTACACCTTC
TRBD2	once	TRBV4-1	TRBJ2-5	CASSQVAGDKREQYF	TGCGCCAGCAGCCAAGTTGCAGGGGACAAGCGGGAGCAGTACTTC
TRBD2	NA	TRBV9	TRBJ2-1	CASSRTSGRSYNEQFF	TGTGCCAGCAGCAGGACTAGCGGGAGGTCCTACAATGAGCAGTTCTTC
TRBD1	NA	TRBV7-9	TRBJ1-1	CASSFGQGTEAFF	TGTGCCAGCAGCTTCGGACAGGGGACTGAAGCTTTCTTT
NA	NA	TRBV7-6	TRBJ2-5	CASLGVAGKQETQYF	TGTGCCAGCTTGGGGGTTGCGGGCAAACAAGAGACCCAGTACTTC
NA	NA	TRBV14	TRBJ2-6	CASSHRRADSGANVLTF	TGTGCCAGCAGCCATAGGAGGGCGGACTCTGGGGCCAACGTCCTGACTTTC
NA	NA	TRBV5-1	TRBJ2-3	CASSLGVGGTDTQYF	TGCGCCAGCAGCTTGGGCGTAGGAGGCACAGATACGCAGTATTTT
TRBD2	NA	TRBV7-9	TRBJ2-7	CASSLDPRERSF	TGTGCCAGCAGCTTAGATCCGCGGGAGCGATCATTC
NA	NA	TRBV19	TRBJ2-4	CASSTTLEGNIQYF	TGTGCCAGTAGTACTACGTTGGAGGGGAACATTCAGTACTTC
NA	NA	TRBV27	TRBJ2-7	CASSLGTGKSSYEQYF	TGTGCCAGCAGTTTAGGTACCGGAAAGAGCTCCTACGAGCAGTACTTC
NA	NA	TRBV9	TRBJ1-3	CASRGTAGNTIYF	TGTGCCAGCAGGGGGACGGCTGGAAACACCATATATTTT
TRBD2	NA	TRBV28	TRBJ2-1	CASSDHRGTSGRNEQFF	TGTGCCAGCAGCGACCATCGCGGGACTAGCGGGAGGAATGAGCAGTTCTTC
TRBD1	NA	TRBV5-1	TRBJ2-7	CASSAGQELYEQYF	TGCGCCAGCAGCGCCGGACAGGAACTCTACGAGCAGTACTTC